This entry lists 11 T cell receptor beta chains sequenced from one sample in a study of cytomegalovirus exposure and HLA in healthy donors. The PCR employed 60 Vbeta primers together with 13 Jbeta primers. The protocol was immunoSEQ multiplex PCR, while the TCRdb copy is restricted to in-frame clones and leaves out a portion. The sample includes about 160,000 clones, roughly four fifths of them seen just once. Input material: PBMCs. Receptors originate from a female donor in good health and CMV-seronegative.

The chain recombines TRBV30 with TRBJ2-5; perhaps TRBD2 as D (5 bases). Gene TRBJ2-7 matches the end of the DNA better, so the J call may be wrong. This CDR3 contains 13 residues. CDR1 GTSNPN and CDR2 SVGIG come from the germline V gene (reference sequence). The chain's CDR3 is CAWRTIWSYEQYF. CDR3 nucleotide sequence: TGTGCCTGGAGGACTATTTGGTCCTACGAGCAGTACTTC.

Here the CDR3 DNA reads TGTGCCAGCATACCCGGGACAGGGGGCTCCTACGAGCAGTACTTC. Translating gives CASIPGTGGSYEQYF. The J gene is TRBJ2-5, the V gene TRBV6-5, with 11 bases that match TRBD1. The J call is doubtful: the DNA matches TRBJ2-7 better. CDR1 and CDR2 (germline): MNHEY, SVGAGI. CDR3 length equals 15 residues.

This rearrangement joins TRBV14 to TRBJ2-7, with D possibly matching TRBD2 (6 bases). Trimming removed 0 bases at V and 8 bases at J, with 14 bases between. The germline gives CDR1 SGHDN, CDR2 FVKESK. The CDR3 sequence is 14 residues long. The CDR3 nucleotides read TGTGCCAGCAGCCAAGAAAAGCCGGGACTCAAGCAGTACTTC. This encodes CASSQEKPGLKQYF.

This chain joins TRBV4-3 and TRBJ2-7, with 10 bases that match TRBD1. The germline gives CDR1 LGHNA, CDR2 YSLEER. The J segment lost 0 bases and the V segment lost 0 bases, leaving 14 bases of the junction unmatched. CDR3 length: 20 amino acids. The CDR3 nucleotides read TGCGCCAGCAGCCAAGATCTGGGACAGGGGCGGCGAGGGAGCTCCTACGAGCAGTACTTC. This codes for CASSQDLGQGRRGSSYEQYF.

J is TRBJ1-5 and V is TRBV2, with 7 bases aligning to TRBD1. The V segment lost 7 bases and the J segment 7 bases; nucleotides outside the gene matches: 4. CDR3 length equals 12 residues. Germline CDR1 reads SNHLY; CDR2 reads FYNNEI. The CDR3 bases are TGTGCCAGCACGCAGGGGGGACAGCCCCAGCATTTT. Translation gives CASTQGGQPQHF.

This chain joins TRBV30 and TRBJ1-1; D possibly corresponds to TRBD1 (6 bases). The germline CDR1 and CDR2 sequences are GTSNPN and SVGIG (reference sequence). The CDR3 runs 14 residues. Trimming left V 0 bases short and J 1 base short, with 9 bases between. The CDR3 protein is CAWSVRGANTEAFF. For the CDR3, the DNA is TGTGCCTGGAGTGTACGGGGGGCGAACACTGAAGCTTTCTTT. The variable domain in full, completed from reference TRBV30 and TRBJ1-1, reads SQTIHQWPATLVQPVGSPLSLECTVEGTSNPNLYWYRQAAGRGLQLLFYSVGIGQISSEVPQNLSASRPQDRQFILSSKKLLLSDSGFYLCAWSVRGANTEAFFGQGTRLTVV.

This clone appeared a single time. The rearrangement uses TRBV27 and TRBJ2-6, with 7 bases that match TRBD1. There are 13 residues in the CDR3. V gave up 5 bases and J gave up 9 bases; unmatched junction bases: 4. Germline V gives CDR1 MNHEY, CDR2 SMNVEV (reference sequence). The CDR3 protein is CASSPGDSNVLTF. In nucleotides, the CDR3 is TGTGCCAGCAGTCCCGGGGACAGCAACGTCCTGACTTTC.

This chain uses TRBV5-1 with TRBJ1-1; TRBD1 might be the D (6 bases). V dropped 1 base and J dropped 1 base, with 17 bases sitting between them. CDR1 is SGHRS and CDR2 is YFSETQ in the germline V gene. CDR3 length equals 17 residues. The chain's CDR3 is CASSLSVQGIKNTEAFF. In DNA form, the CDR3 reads TGCGCCAGCAGCTTGAGTGTACAGGGTATCAAGAACACTGAAGCTTTCTTT.

Here the CDR3 DNA reads TGTGCCAGCAGTTTACCCTCTAGCGGGAGGGCCAATGAGCAGTTCTTC. Its protein is CASSLPSSGRANEQFF. The chain is built from TRBV28 and TRBJ2-1; 12 nucleotides match TRBD2. The germline V gene has CDR1 MDHEN and CDR2 SYDVKM. This CDR3 has 16 residues. V was pared by 2 bases and J by 6 bases, with 5 bases of the junction left unmatched.

The CDR3 protein is CASSITGGSWNTQYF. CDR3 nucleotides: TGTGCCAGTAGTATTACGGGGGGGTCCTGGAATACGCAGTATTTT. V and J are TRBV19 and TRBJ2-3; TRBD2 matches 8 bases. Trimming took 3 bases from V and 7 from J; bases not matched to a gene: 9. This CDR3 has 15 residues. Germline lookup yields CDR1 LNHDA and CDR2 SQIVND (reference sequence).

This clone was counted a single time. This CDR3 reads CASSSGTGIYEQYF. The DNA of the CDR3 is TGTGCCAGCAGCTCAGGGACAGGTATCTACGAGCAGTACTTC. The gene calls are TRBV7-6 and TRBJ2-7, with TRBD1 identical over 8 bases. Germline V gives CDR1 SGHVS, CDR2 FNYEAQ. The CDR3 totals 14 residues. J gave up 3 bases and V 4 bases, and 5 bases lay outside the gene matches.